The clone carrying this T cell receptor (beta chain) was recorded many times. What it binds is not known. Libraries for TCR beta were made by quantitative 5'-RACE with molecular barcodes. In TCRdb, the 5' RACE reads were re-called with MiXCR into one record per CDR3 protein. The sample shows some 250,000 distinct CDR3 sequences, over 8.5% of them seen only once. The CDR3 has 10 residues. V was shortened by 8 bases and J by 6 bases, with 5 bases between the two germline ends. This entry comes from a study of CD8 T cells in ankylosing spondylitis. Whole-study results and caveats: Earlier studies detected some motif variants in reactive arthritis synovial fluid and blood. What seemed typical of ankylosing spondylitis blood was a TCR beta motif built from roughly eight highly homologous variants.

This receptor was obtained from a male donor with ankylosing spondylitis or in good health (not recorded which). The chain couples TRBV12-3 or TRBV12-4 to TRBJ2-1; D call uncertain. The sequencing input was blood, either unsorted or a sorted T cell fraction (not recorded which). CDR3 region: CASGSNEQFF. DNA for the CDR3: TGTGCCAGCGGTAGCAATGAGCAGTTCTTC.